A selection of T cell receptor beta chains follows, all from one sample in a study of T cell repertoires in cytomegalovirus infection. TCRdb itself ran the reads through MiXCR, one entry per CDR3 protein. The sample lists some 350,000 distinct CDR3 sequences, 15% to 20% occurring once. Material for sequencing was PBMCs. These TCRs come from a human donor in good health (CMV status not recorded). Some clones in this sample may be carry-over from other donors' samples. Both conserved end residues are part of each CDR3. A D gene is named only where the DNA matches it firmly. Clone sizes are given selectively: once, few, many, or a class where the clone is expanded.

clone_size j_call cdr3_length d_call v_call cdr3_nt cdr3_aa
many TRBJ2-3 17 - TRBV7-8 TGTGCCAGCAGCCAGGGGCAGGGGAGCACTAGCACAGATACGCAGTATTTT CASSQGQGSTSTDTQYF
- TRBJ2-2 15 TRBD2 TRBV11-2 TGTGCCAGCAGCTTATGGGGGGGAAACACCGGGGAGCTGTTTTTT CASSLWGGNTGELFF
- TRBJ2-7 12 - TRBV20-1 TGCAGTGCTGACAGGGGAGGGCCCGAGCAGTACTTC CSADRGGPEQYF
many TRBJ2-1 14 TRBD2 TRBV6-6 TGTGCCAGCAGAGGTAGCGGGAGGTCATCTGAGCAGTTCTTC CASRGSGRSSEQFF
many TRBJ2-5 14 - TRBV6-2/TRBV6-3 TGTGCCAGCAGGGCTCGCGTGGGACCAGAGACCCAGTACTTC CASRARVGPETQYF
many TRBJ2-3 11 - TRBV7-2 TGTGCCAGCACCCTTTCCGATACGCAGTATTTT CASTLSDTQYF
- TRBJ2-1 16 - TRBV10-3 TGTGCCGTTAGGGGTGTAGGGGCGGAATCCTACAATGAGCAGTTCTTC CAVRGVGAESYNEQFF
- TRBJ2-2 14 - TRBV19 TGTGCCAGTAGTATTAGGCAGGGCGCCGGGGAGCTGTTTTTT CASSIRQGAGELFF
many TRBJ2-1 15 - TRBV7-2 TGTGCCAGCAGCTCGTGGACTCCCTCCTACAATGAGCAGTTCTTC CASSSWTPSYNEQFF
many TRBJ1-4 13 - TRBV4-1 TGCGCCAGCAGCCTGGTACGTGTCGAAAAACTGTTTTTT CASSLVRVEKLFF
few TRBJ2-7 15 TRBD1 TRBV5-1 TGCGCCAGCAGCTTCGCAGGGGGCCGGGTTGGCGAGCAGTACTTC CASSFAGGRVGEQYF
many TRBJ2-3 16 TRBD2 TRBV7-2 TGTGCCAGCAGCTCCAAAGCGGGGGGGGGTTCAGATACGCAGTATTTT CASSSKAGGGSDTQYF
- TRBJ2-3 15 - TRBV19 TGTGCCAGTAGCGGAGGGGAACCTAGCACAGATACGCAGTATTTT CASSGGEPSTDTQYF
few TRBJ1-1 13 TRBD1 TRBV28 TGTGCCAGCAGGGCGAACAGGGGCAAAGGGGCTTTCTTT CASRANRGKGAFF
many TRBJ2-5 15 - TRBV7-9 TGTGCCAGCAGCTTATGGGTTAGCCTAGGTGAGACCCAGTACTTC CASSLWVSLGETQYF
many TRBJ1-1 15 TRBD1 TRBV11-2 TGTGCCAGCAGCTTACTTTACAGGGGTGACACTGAAGCTTTCTTT CASSLLYRGDTEAFF
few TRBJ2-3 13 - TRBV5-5 TGTGCCAGCGGCTGGCGTAGCACAGATACGCAGTATTTT CASGWRSTDTQYF
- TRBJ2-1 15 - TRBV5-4 TGTGCCAGCAGCTCGGGTGCCCCGACCGCCAATGAGCAGTTCTTC CASSSGAPTANEQFF
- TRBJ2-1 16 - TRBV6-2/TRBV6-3 TGTGCCAGCAGTCTATCCGAGCGGAGCTCCTACAATGAGCAGTTCTTC CASSLSERSSYNEQFF
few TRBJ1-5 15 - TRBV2 TGTGCCAGCAGTGAAGCGCAAAGGGTTGCGCAGCCCCAGCATTTT CASSEAQRVAQPQHF
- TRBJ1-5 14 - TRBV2 TGTGCCAGCAGTGACCTGAGGGGGTTGCAGCCCCAGCATTTT CASSDLRGLQPQHF
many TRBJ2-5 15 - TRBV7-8 TGTGCCAGCAGCCTCCTGGGAGGGGGTGGAGAGACCCAGTACTTC CASSLLGGGGETQYF
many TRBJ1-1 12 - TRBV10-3 TGTGCCACCCAGACAGATTACACTGAAGCTTTCTTT CATQTDYTEAFF
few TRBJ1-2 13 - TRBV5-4 TGTGCCAGCAGCGTCGACGGGGTCAACGGCTACACCTTC CASSVDGVNGYTF
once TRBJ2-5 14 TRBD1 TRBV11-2 TGTGCCAGCTCGGGACAGGGGTTTTATGAGACCCAGTACTTC CASSGQGFYETQYF
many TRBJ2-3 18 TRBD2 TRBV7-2 TGTGCCAGCAGCTACAGCGGGAGGGCCGAAAGTAGCACAGATACGCAGTATTTT CASSYSGRAESSTDTQYF
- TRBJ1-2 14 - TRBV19 TGTGCCAGTAGTATAAAAAACCGGGGATATGGCTACACCTTC CASSIKNRGYGYTF
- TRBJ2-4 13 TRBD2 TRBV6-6 TGTGCCAGCAGTTACTCGAGCGGACTAGGAAGTGAATTC CASSYSSGLGSEF
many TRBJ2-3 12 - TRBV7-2 TGTGCCAGCAGCTTCAGGGAGGATACGCAGTATTTT CASSFREDTQYF
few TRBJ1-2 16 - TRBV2 TGTGCCAGCAGTGGGAGTGGTGGCCCTTCTAACTATGGCTACACCTTC CASSGSGGPSNYGYTF
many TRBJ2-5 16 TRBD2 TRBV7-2 TGTGCCAGCAGCTTAGTGGCGCGGGGGAGCCAAGAGACCCAGTACTTC CASSLVARGSQETQYF
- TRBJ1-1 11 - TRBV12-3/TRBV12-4 TGTGCCAGCGGAATGGGATCTGGAGCTTTCTTT CASGMGSGAFF
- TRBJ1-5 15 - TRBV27 TGTGCCACCCGCCCGGGGGTAGGGGGTGGGATGCCCCAGCATTTT CATRPGVGGGMPQHF
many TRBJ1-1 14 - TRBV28 TGTGCCAGCAGTTTATGGTCCCGTAACACTGAAGCTTTCTTT CASSLWSRNTEAFF
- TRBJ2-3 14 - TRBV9 TGTGCCAGCGCCTCCCCCAGCGGTACAGATACGCAGTATTTT CASASPSGTDTQYF
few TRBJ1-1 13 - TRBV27 TGTGCCAGCAGTTTCAACGGGAACACTGAAGCTTTCTTT CASSFNGNTEAFF
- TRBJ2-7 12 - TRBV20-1 TGCAGTGCTAGGCCTGACGCTTACGAGCAGTACTTC CSARPDAYEQYF
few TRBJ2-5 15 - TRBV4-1 TGCGCCAGCAGCTCCCAGGGGGACTTACAAGAGACCCAGTACTTC CASSSQGDLQETQYF
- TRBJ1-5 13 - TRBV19 TGTGCCAGTAGTATTTCCCCCTATCAGCCCCAGCATTTT CASSISPYQPQHF
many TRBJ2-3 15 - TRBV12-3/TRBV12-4 TGTGCCAGCAGAAAAAGCGGAACTAGCACAGATACGCAGTATTTT CASRKSGTSTDTQYF
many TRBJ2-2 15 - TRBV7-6 TGTGCCAGCAGCTTAGCTGGATCGAACACCGGGGAGCTGTTTTTT CASSLAGSNTGELFF
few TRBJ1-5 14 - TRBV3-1 TGTGCCAGCAGCCAAGCCGGGAGTAATCAGCCCCAGCATTTT CASSQAGSNQPQHF
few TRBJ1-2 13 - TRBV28 TGTGCCAGCAGTTTCTTGGGCGACTATGGCTACACCTTC CASSFLGDYGYTF
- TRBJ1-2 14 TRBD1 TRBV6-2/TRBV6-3 TGTGCCAGCAGTTACGCGACAGGGGTGGATGGCTACACCTTC CASSYATGVDGYTF
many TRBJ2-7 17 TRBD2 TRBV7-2 TGTGCCAGCAGTTACCGGACTAGCGGGAGTGGGGGGCTCGAGCAGTACTTC CASSYRTSGSGGLEQYF
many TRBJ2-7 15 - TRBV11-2 TGTGCCAGCAGCTTACGTCCATATGTGTCTGACGAGCAGTACTTC CASSLRPYVSDEQYF
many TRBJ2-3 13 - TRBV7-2 TGTGCCAGCAGCAGCGCCTTGGTTAGTGAGCAGTATTTT CASSSALVSEQYF
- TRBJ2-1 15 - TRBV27 TGTGCCAGCAGTTTAATCGGACTCGGGAACAATGAGCAGTTCTTC CASSLIGLGNNEQFF
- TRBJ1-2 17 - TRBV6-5 TGTGCCAGCAGTTACTCGGCAGGGTATCTTTTTGGAAATGGCTACACCTTC CASSYSAGYLFGNGYTF
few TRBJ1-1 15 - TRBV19 TGTGCCAGTAGTATATCCGTAGCCCCGAACACTGAAGCTTTCTTT CASSISVAPNTEAFF
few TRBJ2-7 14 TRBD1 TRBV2 TGTGCCGGAAGCCCGGGACAGGGGGCATACGAGCAGTACTTC CAGSPGQGAYEQYF
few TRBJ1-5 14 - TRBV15 TGTGCCACCAGCAGCGTACAAGGGAATCAGCCCCAGCATTTT CATSSVQGNQPQHF
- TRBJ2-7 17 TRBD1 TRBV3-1 TGTGCCAGCAGCCATTCAAGACCGGGACAGCGACCCTACGAGCAGTACTTC CASSHSRPGQRPYEQYF
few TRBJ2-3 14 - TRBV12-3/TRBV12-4 TGTGCCAGCAGTTTCCGGGGGGCCTTTGATACGCAGTATTTT CASSFRGAFDTQYF
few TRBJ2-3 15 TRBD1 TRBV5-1 TGCGCCAGCAGCCCCGGGACAGGGGCAACAGATACGCAGTATTTT CASSPGTGATDTQYF